The clone carrying this TCR beta chain was recorded at least ten times. What it recognizes is unknown. This entry is derived from a study of T-cell memory formation after mild COVID-19. Study results and limitations: Researchers found some responding clones in pre-infection memory, a sign that cross-reactive memory joined.

TCR alpha and TCR beta cDNA libraries with sample barcodes and UMIs came from 5'RACE using constant-segment primers. TCRdb processed the 5' RACE reads anew with MiXCR; each CDR3 protein has one entry. The sample carries 120,000 to 150,000 distinct CDR3 sequences, approximately 5.7% recorded once. In germline, CDR1 is SGHRS, CDR2 YFSETQ. The CDR3 runs 18 residues. With 0 bases clipped from V and 1 base from J, the junction kept 10 bases outside the gene matches. This sequence was found in an adult woman who had mild COVID-19 (a few samples of this study predate the infection). Cell type and time point are not known. The sequencing sample was made of PBMCs or a T cell subset sorted from them (not recorded which). The chain couples TRBV5-1 to TRBJ2-3; TRBD2 matches at 8 bases. CDR3 sequence: CASSLDGGALPGTDTQYF. CDR3 bases: TGCGCCAGCAGCTTGGACGGGGGGGCACTCCCCGGCACAGATACGCAGTATTTT.